The clone carrying this TCR beta chain was picked up a small number of times. These data belong to a study of T cells of healthy individuals. The V end lost 2 bases, the J end lost 1 base, and 6 bases lay between the germline ends. The germline gives CDR1 MNHEY, CDR2 SMNVEV (reference sequence). The CDR3 length is 14 residues. TCRdb reprocessed the 5' RACE reads with MiXCR, giving one entry per CDR3 protein. The table lists 100,000 or so distinct CDR3 sequences, 17% of them singletons. This chain joins TRBV27 and TRBJ2-1; D gene ambiguous. The TCR was taken from a human donor in good health. The CDR3 nucleotides read TGTGCCAGCAGTTTAGAGAGGTCCTACAATGAGCAGTTCTTC. This gives the protein CASSLERSYNEQFF.